The 30 T cell receptor beta chains below were found in one sample sequenced in a study of blood T cell repertoires in COVID-19. This table comes from immunoSEQ multiplex PCR, and its TCRdb copy is limited to in-frame clones, with some not included. Here the sample spans some 130,000 clones, approximately 82% being singletons. The sequenced sample consisted of peripheral blood. The receptors here all came from a man aged 55 to 70 who had recovered from COVID-19.

V usage is TRBV5-1 and J usage is TRBJ2-7; D is perhaps TRBD1 (5 bases). V lost 0 bases to trimming and J lost 5 bases, with 12 bases between them. Germline V gene sequence: CDR1 SGHRS, CDR2 YFSETQ. This CDR3 is built from 14 residues. The CDR3 DNA sequence: TGCGCCAGCAGCTTGGGGTCAGGGTTGGACGAGCAGTACTTC. It specifies CASSLGSGLDEQYF.

The genes are TRBV2 and TRBJ2-7; D might be TRBD2 (5 bases). Germline-derived CDR1 and CDR2 are SNHLY and FYNNEI. The CDR3 spans 13 residues. V shed 10 bases and J shed 2 bases, with 15 bases lying between them. The CDR3 reads CATSVGITYEQYF. The CDR3 coding sequence is TGTGCCACATCGGTCGGGATCACCTACGAGCAGTACTTC.

The chain joins TRBV19 to TRBJ2-2; D ambiguous. CDR3 length equals 13 residues. Germline CDR1 reads LNHDA; CDR2 reads SQIVND (reference sequence). Deletions cut 7 bases from V and 0 bases from J, with 6 bases between. The CDR3 is CASNRANTGELFF. In DNA, the CDR3 is TGTGCCAGTAACAGAGCGAACACCGGGGAGCTGTTTTTT.

The chain carries TRBV5-1 and TRBJ2-3; the D is unclear. The V end was cut by 4 bases, the J end by 2 bases, with 11 bases between. In germline, CDR1 is SGHRS, CDR2 YFSETQ. The CDR3 loop spans 14 amino acids. CDR3 sequence (DNA): TGCGCCAGCAGCATTCAGTCCGCCACAGATACGCAGTATTTT. Its protein is CASSIQSATDTQYF.

The chain combines TRBV28 with TRBJ1-3; 7 bases are shared with TRBD1. After removal of 2 bases from V and 0 bases from J, the junction contained 4 bases not matched to a gene. The CDR3 spans 16 residues. Germline V gene lookup returns CDR1 MDHEN and CDR2 SYDVKM. In nucleotides, the CDR3 is TGTGCCAGCAGTTTAGGCCAGGGGGACTCTGGAAACACCATATATTTT. This translates into CASSLGQGDSGNTIYF.

This chain links TRBV5-6 with TRBJ2-3; a weak D match, TRBD1 (5 bases). V lost 2 bases and J 5 bases, leaving 9 bases between the germline ends. Per germline, CDR1 SGHDT and CDR2 YYEEEE. The CDR3 totals 13 residues. CDR3 residues: CASSFKGLDTQYF. CDR3 bases: TGTGCCAGCAGCTTCAAGGGGTTAGATACGCAGTATTTT.

The chain carries TRBV5-1 and TRBJ1-6; the match to TRBD1 covers 7 bases. The CDR3 has 13 amino acids. Losses at the gene ends were 2 bases for V and 10 bases for J; bases not matched to a gene: 3. Germline lookup yields CDR1 SGHRS and CDR2 YFSETQ. The CDR3 DNA sequence: TGCGCCAGCAGCTTAGACAGGGCGTCACCCCTCCACTTT. Translation: CASSLDRASPLHF.

The V gene is TRBV24-1, the J gene TRBJ1-1; D gene uncertain. V shed 2 bases and J shed 0 bases, with 9 bases lying between them. Germline V gene lookup returns CDR1 KGHDR and CDR2 SFDVKD. There are 15 residues in the CDR3. Here the CDR3 DNA reads TGTGCCACCAGTGATTCGAGTCTGGTGAACACTGAAGCTTTCTTT. Its protein product is CATSDSSLVNTEAFF.

The V and J genes are TRBV7-3 and TRBJ2-3, with 12 positions matching TRBD1. The V gene end was trimmed by 2 bases and the J gene end by 3 bases; junction bases not matched to a gene: 6. The CDR3 contains 17 residues. Germline CDR1 SGHTA, CDR2 FQGTGA. This chain's CDR3 is CASSLGTGGALTDTQYF. The CDR3 region has the DNA TGTGCCAGCAGCTTAGGGACAGGGGGCGCGTTGACAGATACGCAGTATTTT.

The chain combines TRBV3-1 (or the pseudogene TRBV3-2) with TRBJ1-3, with D hard to call. CDR1 and CDR2 (germline): LGHDT, YNNKEL (reference sequence). V was shortened by 3 bases and J by 0 bases, with 12 bases between the two germline ends. The CDR3 is 16 residues long. The chain's CDR3 is CASSHHSGSSGNTIYF. In nucleotides, the CDR3 is TGTGCCAGCAGCCATCATTCGGGAAGCTCTGGAAACACCATATATTTT.

The J gene is TRBJ2-1, the V gene TRBV6-2 or TRBV6-3, with 10 bases fitting TRBD1. V was clipped by 2 bases and J by 6 bases; unmatched bases: 7. Germline CDR1 and CDR2: MNHEY and SVGEGT. The CDR3 length is 16 residues. CDR3 loop: CASSYHRDRGSNEQFF. The CDR3 DNA is TGTGCCAGCAGTTACCATCGGGACAGGGGTAGCAATGAGCAGTTCTTC.

The chain combines TRBV3-1 (or the pseudogene TRBV3-2) with TRBJ2-3; TRBD2 matches at 8 bases. Looked up from germline, CDR1 is LGHDT and CDR2 is YNNKEL (reference sequence). The CDR3 contains 16 residues. The junction had 9 bases not matched to a gene; V was cut back by 4 bases and J by 3 bases. CDR3 sequence reads: CASSLGAGDGTDTQYF. The CDR3 nucleotides read TGTGCCAGCAGCCTCGGAGCGGGAGACGGTACAGATACGCAGTATTTT.

This chain connects TRBV4-2 to TRBJ2-2; possibly TRBD2 for D (5 bases). Between the trimmed V and J ends, which lost 1 base and 3 bases, there was a span of 12 bases. This CDR3 region has 16 residues. Germline loops: CDR1 LGHNA, CDR2 YNFKEQ. The CDR3 protein is CASSQAQGRDTGELFF. For the CDR3, the DNA is TGTGCCAGCAGCCAAGCACAAGGGCGGGACACCGGGGAGCTGTTTTTT.

V usage is TRBV6-5 and J usage is TRBJ1-5, with TRBD1 matching 9 bases. Germline V lookup: CDR1 MNHEY, CDR2 SVGAGI. V lost 8 bases and J lost 0; bases outside the gene matches: 5. The CDR3 loop spans 15 amino acids. In nucleotides, the CDR3 is TGTGCCAGCGCCGGACAGGGGCATAGCAATCAGCCCCAGCATTTT. Translating gives CASAGQGHSNQPQHF.

This chain joins TRBV7-2 and TRBJ2-1; no reliable D call. The V and J ends lost 2 bases and 5 bases respectively, with 7 bases between them. Germline lookup yields CDR1 SGHTA and CDR2 FQGNSA. The CDR3 extends over 13 amino acids. The CDR3 DNA sequence: TGTGCCAGCAGCTTACCGTCCCACAATGAGCAGTTCTTC. Protein: CASSLPSHNEQFF.

V is TRBV5-4 and J is TRBJ1-1; 8 nucleotides agree with TRBD1. The germline V gene encodes CDR1 SGHNT and CDR2 YYREEE (reference sequence). This CDR3 has 14 residues. After removal of 4 bases from V and 5 bases from J, the junction contained 7 bases not matched to a gene. The CDR3 DNA is TGTGCCAGCAGCCCTACAGGGGGTCATACTGAAGCTTTCTTT. Translation: CASSPTGGHTEAFF.

This chain connects TRBV19 to TRBJ2-2; TRBD2 matches 9 bases. The CDR3 covers 16 residues. V lost 2 bases to trimming and J lost 8 bases; unmatched junction nucleotides: 9. The germline CDR1 and CDR2 sequences are LNHDA and SQIVND (reference sequence). For the CDR3, the DNA is TGTGCCAGTAGTATATTCTGGCGGGAGGGCTCTGGGGAGCTGTTTTTT. Translating gives CASSIFWREGSGELFF.

The chain has TRBV28 and TRBJ2-1; 12 bases are shared with TRBD2. The V and J ends lost 4 bases and 5 bases, in that order; junction bases with no gene match: 12. CDR3 size: 18 residues. The germline V gene encodes CDR1 MDHEN and CDR2 SYDVKM. CDR3 sequence: CASSSIIPLAGGNNEQFF. The CDR3 DNA sequence: TGTGCCAGCAGTTCCATCATACCCCTAGCGGGAGGGAACAATGAGCAGTTCTTC.

The J gene is TRBJ1-5, the V gene TRBV18; 10 bases agree with TRBD1. From germline, CDR1 is KGHSH and CDR2 LQKENI. The CDR3 runs to 16 residues. The V gene end was trimmed by 6 bases and the J gene end by 4 bases; junction bases not matched to a gene: 9. The DNA of the CDR3 is TGTGCCAGCTCGCCCGGGACAGGGGATGGGAATCAGCCCCAGCATTTT. This codes for CASSPGTGDGNQPQHF.

The J gene is TRBJ2-1, the V gene TRBV10-3; TRBD2 aligns across 10 bases. Germline lookup yields CDR1 ENHRY and CDR2 SYGVKD. CDR3 size: 13 residues. Germline trimming cut 6 bases from V and 9 bases from J; bases unmatched to any gene: 5. CDR3: CAIRAGGPGEQFF. DNA of the CDR3: TGTGCCATCAGAGCGGGGGGGCCGGGTGAGCAGTTCTTC.

This clone has a handful of counts. This chain links TRBV7-2 with TRBJ2-5; a possible D gene is TRBD2 (6 bases). The CDR3 has 15 residues. Per germline, CDR1 SGHTA and CDR2 FQGNSA. V shed 3 bases and J shed 4 bases, with 15 bases lying between them. In nucleotides, the CDR3 is TGTGCCAGCAGCTTCCCTGCCGGGGGATCAGAGACCCAGTACTTC. Translated: CASSFPAGGSETQYF.

The chain is built from TRBV4-1 and TRBJ1-1; D uncertain. Germline CDR1 MGHRA, CDR2 YSYEKL. V was cut by 0 bases and J by 4 bases, with 9 bases left in between. The length of the CDR3 is 14 residues. CDR3 sequence (DNA): TGCGCCAGCAGCCAAGAAAGACGCGGCACTGAAGCTTTCTTT. Amino acid sequence: CASSQERRGTEAFF.

The chain is built from TRBV4-1 and TRBJ1-1; no firm D call. Per germline, CDR1 MGHRA and CDR2 YSYEKL. This CDR3 is built from 13 residues. Trimming pared 0 bases from V and 11 bases from J, leaving 13 bases between. CDR3: CASSQDTSLRAFF. CDR3 DNA: TGCGCCAGCAGCCAAGATACTAGCCTGAGGGCTTTCTTT.

The genes are TRBV5-4 and TRBJ1-4, with D tentatively TRBD1 (6 bases). Per the germline V gene, CDR1 is SGHNT and CDR2 is YYREEE (reference sequence). The CDR3 totals 14 residues. V was trimmed by 0 bases and J by 5 bases, leaving 8 bases between them. CDR3 sequence reads: CASSLDRANEKLFF. CDR3 DNA sequence: TGTGCCAGCAGCTTGGACAGGGCCAATGAAAAACTGTTTTTT.

The V gene is TRBV24-1, the J gene TRBJ2-6; perhaps TRBD1 as D (6 bases). The germline V gene has CDR1 KGHDR and CDR2 SFDVKD. This CDR3 region has 14 residues. V was pared by 9 bases and J by 3 bases, with 11 bases between. The CDR3 reads CATGRGGGANVLTF. The CDR3 bases are TGTGCCACCGGCAGGGGCGGTGGGGCCAACGTCCTGACTTTC.

The V gene is TRBV9, the J gene TRBJ1-1; tentative D call: TRBD1 (5 bases). Germline-derived CDR1 and CDR2 are SGDLS and YYNGEE. The CDR3 sequence is 14 residues long. V was trimmed by 1 base and J by 0 bases, leaving 7 bases between them. The CDR3 region is CASSVQGMNTEAFF. CDR3 sequence (DNA): TGTGCCAGCAGCGTACAGGGCATGAACACTGAAGCTTTCTTT.

The chain has TRBV5-1 and TRBJ1-2; 7 nucleotides match TRBD1. Germline V gene lookup returns CDR1 SGHRS and CDR2 YFSETQ. V lost 4 bases and J lost 2; bases outside the gene matches: 5. This CDR3 is 14 amino acids long. CDR3 in amino acids: CASSTGTENYGYTF. For the CDR3, the DNA is TGCGCCAGCAGCACCGGGACAGAAAACTATGGCTACACCTTC.

This clone has a handful of counts. V is TRBV6-1 and J is TRBJ1-3; D is perhaps TRBD1 (5 bases). V shed 4 bases and J shed 1 base, with 14 bases lying between them. The CDR3 has 16 residues. Per germline, CDR1 MNHNS and CDR2 SASEGT. CDR3 in amino acids: CASSVFPGSSGNTIYF. The CDR3 bases are TGTGCCAGCAGTGTTTTTCCAGGGTCGTCTGGAAACACCATATATTTT.

This clone came up a few times. The chain has TRBV29-1 and TRBJ1-1; 9 nucleotides line up with TRBD1. V dropped 7 bases and J dropped 3; count of bases not matched to a gene: 3. This CDR3 has 12 amino acids. Germline V lookup: CDR1 SQVTM, CDR2 ANQGSEA. The CDR3 DNA sequence: TGCAGCGGCCGACAGGGGGACACTGAAGCTTTCTTT. Residues: CSGRQGDTEAFF.

The chain uses TRBV28 and TRBJ1-6, with 7 nucleotides matching TRBD1. Germline CDR1 and CDR2: MDHEN and SYDVKM. This CDR3 has 14 amino acids. V shed 8 bases, J shed 10 bases, and the junction held 11 bases outside the gene matches. Written as DNA, the CDR3 is TGTGCCAGCGAACCCAGACAGGGTGGGTCACCCCTCCACTTT. This sequence encodes CASEPRQGGSPLHF.